Below, 8 T cell receptor beta chains from the same sample are listed, as sequenced in a study of T cells in Graves' hyperthyroidism and ophthalmopathy (dated by TCRdb to the late 2010s). Library generation was performed with multiplex PCR. Instrument used: Illumina HiSeq 2000. The TCR beta CDR3 regions were amplified from RNA transcripts. For the first round of RT-PCR on the TCR CDR3, the HTBI primer set was used together with the Qiagen OneStep RT-PCR kit. TCRdb itself trimmed the public reads at Q25 with fastp, ran MiXCR and retained productive beta chains. Entries that share a CDR3 protein sequence are merged under the most common genes and DNA. For this sample the table gives about 560,000 distinct CDR3 sequences, of which over 15% were detected only once. The ten biggest clones cover about 18% of the sample. Material for sequencing was blood. These receptors came from a woman younger than 35 with Graves' hyperthyroidism.

This clonotype was recorded at least ten times. The J gene is TRBJ1-2, the V gene TRBV3-1, with D possibly TRBD1 on 6 matching bases. Germline V gene lookup returns CDR1 LGHDT and CDR2 YNNKEL (reference sequence). The CDR3 is made up of 12 amino acids. V dropped 3 bases and J dropped 8 bases, with 10 bases sitting between them. The CDR3 DNA reads TGTGCCAGCAGCCAGAACAGGGAAGGCTACACCTTC. Translated, it gives CASSQNREGYTF.

This clonotype was counted a few times. V gene TRBV5-1 combines with J gene TRBJ2-3, with TRBD2 as a possible D gene (6 bases). The CDR3 runs 15 residues. Germline CDR1 reads SGHRS; CDR2 reads YFSETQ. Trimming took 4 bases from V and 0 from J, leaving 12 bases between them. The CDR3 DNA follows: TGCGCCAGCAGCGGATGGACTAAGAGCACAGATACGCAGTATTTT. Protein: CASSGWTKSTDTQYF.

This clonotype has a single count. The rearrangement joins TRBV7-9 to TRBJ1-5; D remains unclear. The CDR3 is 17 amino acids. Deletions cut 5 bases from V and 15 bases from J, with 32 bases between. The germline V gene has CDR1 SEHNR and CDR2 FQNEAQ (reference sequence). Written as DNA, the CDR3 is TGTGCCAGCAGCCCGCAACCGGGATCGCCAAAGAAAATCGTGTTGCATTTT. Its translation: CASSPQPGSPKKIVLHF.

The chain employs TRBV7-9 and TRBJ2-1; 10 bases line up with TRBD1. J was trimmed by 4 bases and V by 3 bases; bases with no gene match: 18. From germline, CDR1 is SEHNR and CDR2 FQNEAQ (reference sequence). The CDR3 consists of 20 residues. The CDR3 nucleotides read TGTGCCAGCAGCTTCCCCCGGGACAGGGGAAGGGGACTCCAATACAATGAGCAGTTCTTC. It specifies CASSFPRDRGRGLQYNEQFF. The full variable domain, completed using reference TRBV7-9 and TRBJ2-1, is DTGVSQNPRHKITKRGQNVTFRCDPISEHNRLYWYRQTLGQGPEFLTYFQNEAQLEKSRLLSDRFSAERPKGSFSTLEIQRTEQGDSAMYLCASSFPRDRGRGLQYNEQFFGPGTRLTVL.

The chain is built from TRBV9 and TRBJ2-7; TRBD2 aligns across 7 bases. This CDR3 region has 17 residues. V trimming: 1 base; J trimming: 2 bases; junction bases outside the gene matches: 12. Germline CDR1 SGDLS, CDR2 YYNGEE. The CDR3 reads CASSVTRTGTTTYEQYF. In DNA form, the CDR3 reads TGTGCCAGCAGCGTAACAAGAACCGGGACTACCACCTACGAGCAGTACTTC. The full variable domain, its missing parts supplied by reference TRBV9 and TRBJ2-7, is DSGVTQTPKHLITATGQRVTLRCSPRSGDLSVYWYQQSLDQGLQFLIQYYNGEERAKGNILERFSAQQFPDLHSELNLSSLELGDSALYFCASSVTRTGTTTYEQYFGPGTRLTVT.

The chain couples TRBV5-8 to TRBJ2-5; 7 nucleotides align to TRBD1. The CDR3 is made up of 15 amino acids. Per germline, CDR1 SGHTS and CDR2 YDEGEE. J was trimmed by 4 bases and V by 3 bases; bases with no gene match: 9. The CDR3 region has the DNA TGTGCCAGCAGCTCCGACAGGGACCTTGGAGAGACCCAGTACTTC. This codes for CASSSDRDLGETQYF.

The chain employs TRBV6-4 and TRBJ2-2; 11 bases agree with TRBD2. CDR1 is MRHNA, CDR2 SNTAGT, per germline. Trimming removed 0 bases from V and 3 bases from J; junction bases left unmatched: 0. The CDR3 is made up of 16 amino acids. In DNA, the CDR3 is TGTGCCAGCAGTGACTCGACTAGCGGGGACACCGGGGAGCTGTTTTTT. Translating it yields CASSDSTSGDTGELFF.

This sequence joins TRBV6-1 and TRBJ2-1; TRBD2 aligns across 7 bases. Losses at the gene ends were 3 bases for V and 9 bases for J; bases not matched to a gene: 5. Germline V lookup: CDR1 MNHNS, CDR2 SASEGT. This CDR3 has 13 amino acids. CDR3 sequence (DNA): TGTGCCAGCAGTGACTCGGGGGGAGGTGAGCAGTTCTTC. It is translated as CASSDSGGGEQFF.